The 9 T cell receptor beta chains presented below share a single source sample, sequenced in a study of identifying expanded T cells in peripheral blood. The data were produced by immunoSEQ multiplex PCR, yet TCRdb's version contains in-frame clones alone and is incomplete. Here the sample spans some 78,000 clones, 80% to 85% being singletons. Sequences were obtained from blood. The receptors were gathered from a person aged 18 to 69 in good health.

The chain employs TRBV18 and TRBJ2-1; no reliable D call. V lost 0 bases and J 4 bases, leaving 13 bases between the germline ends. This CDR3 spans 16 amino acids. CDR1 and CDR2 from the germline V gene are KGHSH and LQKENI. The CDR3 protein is CASSPPRLVSYNEQFF. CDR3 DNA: TGTGCCAGCTCACCACCTCGGCTAGTCAGTTACAATGAGCAGTTCTTC.

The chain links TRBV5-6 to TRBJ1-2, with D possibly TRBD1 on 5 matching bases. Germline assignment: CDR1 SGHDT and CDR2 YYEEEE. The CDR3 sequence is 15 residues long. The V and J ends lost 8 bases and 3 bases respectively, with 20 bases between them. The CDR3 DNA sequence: TGTGCCAGACGATTCCGGGACCGATATTACTATGGCTACACCTTC. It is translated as CARRFRDRYYYGYTF.

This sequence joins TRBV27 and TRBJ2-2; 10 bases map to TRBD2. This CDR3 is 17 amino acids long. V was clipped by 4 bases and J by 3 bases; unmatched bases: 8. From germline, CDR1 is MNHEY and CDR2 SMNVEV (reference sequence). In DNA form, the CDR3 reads TGTGCCAGCAGTTATCTAGCGGGAGTAGGCGACACCGGGGAGCTGTTTTTT. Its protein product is CASSYLAGVGDTGELFF.

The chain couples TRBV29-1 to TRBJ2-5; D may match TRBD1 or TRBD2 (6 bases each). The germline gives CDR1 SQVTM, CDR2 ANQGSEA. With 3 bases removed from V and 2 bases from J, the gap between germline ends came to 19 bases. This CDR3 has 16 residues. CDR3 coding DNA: TGCAGCGTTGAGAGGATAGTTCAGGGGAGGCAAGAGACCCAGTACTTC. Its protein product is CSVERIVQGRQETQYF. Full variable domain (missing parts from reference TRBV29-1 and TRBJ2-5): SAVISQKPSRDICQRGTSLTIQCQVDSQVTMMFWYRQQPGQSLTLIATANQGSEATYESGFVIDKFPISRPNLTFSTLTVSNMSPEDSSIYLCSVERIVQGRQETQYFGPGTRLLVL.

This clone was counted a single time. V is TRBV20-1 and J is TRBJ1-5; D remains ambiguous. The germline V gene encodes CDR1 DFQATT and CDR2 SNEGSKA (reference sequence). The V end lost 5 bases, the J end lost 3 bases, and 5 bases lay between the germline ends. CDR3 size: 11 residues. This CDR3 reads CSAGVNQPQHF. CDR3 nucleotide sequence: TGCAGTGCTGGGGTCAATCAGCCCCAGCATTTT.

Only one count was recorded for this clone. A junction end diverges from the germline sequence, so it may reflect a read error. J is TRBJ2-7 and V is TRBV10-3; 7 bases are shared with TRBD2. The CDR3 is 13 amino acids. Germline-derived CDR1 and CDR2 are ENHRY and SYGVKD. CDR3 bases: TGTGCCATCAGTGATAAGGTAGCGGGTGAACCAGACTTC. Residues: CAISDKVAGEPDF.

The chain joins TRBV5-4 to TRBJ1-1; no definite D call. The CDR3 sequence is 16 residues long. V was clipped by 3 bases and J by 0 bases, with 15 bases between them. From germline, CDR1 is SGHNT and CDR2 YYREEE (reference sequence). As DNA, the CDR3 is TGTGCCAGCAGCTCTACTAAGTACCAAGTGAACACTGAAGCTTTCTTT. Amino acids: CASSSTKYQVNTEAFF.

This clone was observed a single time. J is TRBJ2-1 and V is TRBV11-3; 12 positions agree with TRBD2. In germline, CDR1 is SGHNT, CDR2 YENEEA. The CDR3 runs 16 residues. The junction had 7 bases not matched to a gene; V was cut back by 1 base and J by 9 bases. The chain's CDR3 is CASSLALAGGSGEQFF. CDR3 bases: TGTGCCAGCAGCTTAGCCCTAGCGGGAGGGTCCGGTGAGCAGTTCTTC.

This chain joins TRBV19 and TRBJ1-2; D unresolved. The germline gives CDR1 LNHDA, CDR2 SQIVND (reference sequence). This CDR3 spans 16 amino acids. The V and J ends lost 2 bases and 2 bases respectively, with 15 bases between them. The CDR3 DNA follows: TGTGCCAGTAGTATATTTGGCATTGACGAAAACTATGGCTACACCTTC. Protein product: CASSIFGIDENYGYTF.